This T cell receptor beta chain was captured in a study of blood T cell repertoires in COVID-19. Study summary: Both acute and convalescent COVID-19 samples were obtained from the United States, Italy and Spain. The analysed material was cDNA or gDNA that came from T cells, B-cell-depleted T cells, or PBMCs.

Methods used by the authors: For nucleated cells, counts were estimated from reference gene primer amplification. Sequencing was performed with immunoSEQ multiplex PCR; in TCRdb, only in-frame clones are kept and a portion is missing. That table supplies the V and J calls and clone size; D and trimming were determined from the DNA. The sample gives hundreds of thousands of clones, roughly 87% of which show up once; 10% to 15% is in the top ten. This TCR was recovered from a young woman who had recovered from COVID-19. Sequences were obtained from peripheral blood.

The CDR3 DNA reads TGTGCCAGCAGTTTCAGGGCCGGGGGTGGCTACACCTTC. It yields the protein CASSFRAGGGYTF. The chain has TRBV27 and TRBJ1-2; a weak D match, TRBD1 (5 bases). V dropped 3 bases and J dropped 7 bases, with 12 bases sitting between them. The CDR3 covers 13 residues. The germline CDR1 and CDR2 sequences are MNHEY and SMNVEV (reference sequence).